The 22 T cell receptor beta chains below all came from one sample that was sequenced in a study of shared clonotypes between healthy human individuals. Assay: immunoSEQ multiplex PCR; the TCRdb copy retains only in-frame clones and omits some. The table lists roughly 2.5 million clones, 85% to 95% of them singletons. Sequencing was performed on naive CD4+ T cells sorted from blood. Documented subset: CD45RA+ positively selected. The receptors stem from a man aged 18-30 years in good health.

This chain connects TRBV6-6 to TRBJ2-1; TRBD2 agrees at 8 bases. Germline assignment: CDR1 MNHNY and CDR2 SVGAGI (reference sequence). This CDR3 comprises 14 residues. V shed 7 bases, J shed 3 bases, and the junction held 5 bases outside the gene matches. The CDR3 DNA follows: TGTGCCAGCAAGGAGCGGGAGAGCTACAATGAGCAGTTCTTC. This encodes CASKERESYNEQFF.

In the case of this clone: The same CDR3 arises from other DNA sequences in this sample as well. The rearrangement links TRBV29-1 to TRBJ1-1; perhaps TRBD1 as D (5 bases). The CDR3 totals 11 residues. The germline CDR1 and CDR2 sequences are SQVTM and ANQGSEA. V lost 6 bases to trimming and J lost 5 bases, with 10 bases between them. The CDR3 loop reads CSVDRGTEAFF. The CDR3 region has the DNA TGCAGCGTGGACCGGGGGACTGAAGCTTTCTTT.

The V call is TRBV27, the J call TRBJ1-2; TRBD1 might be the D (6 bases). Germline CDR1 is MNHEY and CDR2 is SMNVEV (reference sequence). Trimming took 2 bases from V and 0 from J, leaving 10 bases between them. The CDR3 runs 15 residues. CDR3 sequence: CASSLEQGPNYGYTF. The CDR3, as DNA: TGTGCCAGCAGTTTAGAGCAGGGGCCTAACTATGGCTACACCTTC.

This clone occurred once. CDR3 bases: TGTGCCAGCAGCGGCGGACCCTTACTAGGCAATGAGCAGTTCTTC. Its protein is CASSGGPLLGNEQFF. The chain carries TRBV13 and TRBJ2-1, with D tentatively TRBD2 (5 bases). The CDR3 runs 15 residues. The V gene lost 5 bases and the J gene lost 6 bases, with 17 bases spanning the gap. Germline V gives CDR1 PRHDT, CDR2 FYEKMQ (reference sequence).

The CDR3 loop is CASSPYFGSGANVLTF. The DNA for the CDR3 is TGTGCCAGCTCACCATATTTCGGGTCTGGGGCCAACGTCCTGACTTTC. The V and J genes are TRBV18 and TRBJ2-6; D is undetermined. The CDR3 is 16 amino acids. Germline assignment: CDR1 KGHSH and CDR2 LQKENI. Trimming removed 2 bases from V and 1 base from J, with 9 bases in between.

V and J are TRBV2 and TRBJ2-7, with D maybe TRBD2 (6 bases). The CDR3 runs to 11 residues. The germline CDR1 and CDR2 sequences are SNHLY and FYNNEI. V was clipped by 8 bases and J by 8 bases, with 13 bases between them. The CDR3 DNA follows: TGTGCCAGCGCTAGACTAGAGCAGCAGTACTTC. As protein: CASARLEQQYF. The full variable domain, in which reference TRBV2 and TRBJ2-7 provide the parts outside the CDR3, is EPEVTQTPSHQVTQMGQEVILRCVPISNHLYFYWYRQILGQKVEFLVSFYNNEISEKSEIFDDQFSVERPDGSNFTLKIRSTKLEDSAMYFCASARLEQQYFGPGTRLTVT.

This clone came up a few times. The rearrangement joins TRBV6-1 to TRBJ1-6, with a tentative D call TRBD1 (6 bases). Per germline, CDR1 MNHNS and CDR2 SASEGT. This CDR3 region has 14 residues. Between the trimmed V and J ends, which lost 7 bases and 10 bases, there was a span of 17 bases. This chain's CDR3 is CASKMRTGYSPLHF. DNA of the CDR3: TGTGCCAGCAAGATGAGAACAGGGTACTCACCCCTCCACTTT.

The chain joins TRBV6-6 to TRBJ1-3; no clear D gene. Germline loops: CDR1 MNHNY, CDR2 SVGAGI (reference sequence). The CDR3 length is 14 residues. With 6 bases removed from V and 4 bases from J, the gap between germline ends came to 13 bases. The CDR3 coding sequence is TGTGCCAGCAGAAACGGAGTGGGGGGAAACACCATATATTTT. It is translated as CASRNGVGGNTIYF.

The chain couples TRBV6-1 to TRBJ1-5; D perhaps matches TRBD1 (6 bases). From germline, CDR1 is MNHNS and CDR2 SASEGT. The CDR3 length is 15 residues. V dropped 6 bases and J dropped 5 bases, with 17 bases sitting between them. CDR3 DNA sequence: TGTGCCAGCAGCGAACGGACAGCAGTCTATCAGCCCCAGCATTTT. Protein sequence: CASSERTAVYQPQHF.

The CDR3 is CASMLGQGSGNTIYF. The CDR3 nucleotides are TGTGCCAGCATGCTTGGCCAGGGGTCCGGAAACACCATATATTTT. The chain carries TRBV6-1 and TRBJ1-3, with D tentatively TRBD1 (6 bases). The CDR3 length is 15 residues. V was pared by 7 bases and J by 4 bases, with 17 bases between. From germline, CDR1 is MNHNS and CDR2 SASEGT.

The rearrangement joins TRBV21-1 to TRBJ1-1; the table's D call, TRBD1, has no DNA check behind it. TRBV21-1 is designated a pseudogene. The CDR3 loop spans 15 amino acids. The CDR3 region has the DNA TGTGCCAGCAGCAACCAGGTCTTGGTCGACACTGAAGCTTTCTTT. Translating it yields CASSNQVLVDTEAFF.

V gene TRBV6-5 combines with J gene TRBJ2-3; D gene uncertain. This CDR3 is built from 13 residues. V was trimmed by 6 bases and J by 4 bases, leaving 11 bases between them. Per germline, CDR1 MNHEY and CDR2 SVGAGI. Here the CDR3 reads CASSPIRADTQYF. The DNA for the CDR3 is TGTGCCAGCAGCCCCATCAGAGCAGATACGCAGTATTTT.

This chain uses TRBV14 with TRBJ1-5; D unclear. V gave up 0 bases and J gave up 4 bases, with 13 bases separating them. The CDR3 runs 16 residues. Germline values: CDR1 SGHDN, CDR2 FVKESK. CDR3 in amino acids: CASSQERRAGNQPQHF. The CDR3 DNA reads TGTGCCAGCAGCCAAGAGAGGCGGGCAGGAAATCAGCCCCAGCATTTT.

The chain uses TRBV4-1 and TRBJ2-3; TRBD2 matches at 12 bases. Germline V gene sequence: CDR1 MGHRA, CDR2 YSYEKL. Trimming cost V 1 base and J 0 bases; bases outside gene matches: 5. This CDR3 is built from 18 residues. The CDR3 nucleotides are TGCGCCAGCAGCCAAGGGACTAGCGGGACAACTAGCACAGATACGCAGTATTTT. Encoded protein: CASSQGTSGTTSTDTQYF.

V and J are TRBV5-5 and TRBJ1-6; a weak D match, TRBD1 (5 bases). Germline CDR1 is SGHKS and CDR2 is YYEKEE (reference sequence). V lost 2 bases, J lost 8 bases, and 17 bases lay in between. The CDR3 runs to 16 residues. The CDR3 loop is CASSLLKGVTYSPLHF. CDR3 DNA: TGTGCCAGCAGCTTACTGAAAGGGGTAACTTATTCACCCCTCCACTTT.

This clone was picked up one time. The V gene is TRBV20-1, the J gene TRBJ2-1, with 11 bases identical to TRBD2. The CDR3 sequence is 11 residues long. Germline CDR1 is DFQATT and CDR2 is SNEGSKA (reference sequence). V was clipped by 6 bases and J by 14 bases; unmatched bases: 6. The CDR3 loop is CSALAGGNEFF. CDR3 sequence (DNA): TGCAGTGCCCTAGCGGGGGGTAACGAGTTCTTC.

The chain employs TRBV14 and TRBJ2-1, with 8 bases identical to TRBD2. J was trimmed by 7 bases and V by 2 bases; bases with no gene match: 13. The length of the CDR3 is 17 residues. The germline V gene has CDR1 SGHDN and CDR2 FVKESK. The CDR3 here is CASSQLSGAQRENEQFF. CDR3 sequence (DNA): TGTGCCAGCAGCCAACTTTCCGGGGCCCAGCGGGAGAATGAGCAGTTCTTC.

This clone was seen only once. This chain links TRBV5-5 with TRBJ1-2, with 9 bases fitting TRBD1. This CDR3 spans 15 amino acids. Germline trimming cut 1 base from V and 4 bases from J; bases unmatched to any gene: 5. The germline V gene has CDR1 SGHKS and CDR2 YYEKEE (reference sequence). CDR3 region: CASSLWGQGSYGYTF. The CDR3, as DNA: TGTGCCAGCAGCTTGTGGGGACAGGGTTCCTATGGCTACACCTTC.

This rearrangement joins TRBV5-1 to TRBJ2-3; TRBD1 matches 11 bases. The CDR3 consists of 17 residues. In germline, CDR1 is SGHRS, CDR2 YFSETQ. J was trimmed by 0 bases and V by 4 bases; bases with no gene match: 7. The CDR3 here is CASSKDRGLSSTDTQYF. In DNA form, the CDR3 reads TGCGCCAGCAGCAAGGACAGGGGGCTCTCTAGCACAGATACGCAGTATTTT.

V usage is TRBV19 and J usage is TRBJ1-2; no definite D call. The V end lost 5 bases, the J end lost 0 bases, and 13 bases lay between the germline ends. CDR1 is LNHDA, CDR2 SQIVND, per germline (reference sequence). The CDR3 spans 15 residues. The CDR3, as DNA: TGTGCCAGTAGTTCTCAGTCAAATCCTAACTATGGCTACACCTTC. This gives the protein CASSSQSNPNYGYTF.

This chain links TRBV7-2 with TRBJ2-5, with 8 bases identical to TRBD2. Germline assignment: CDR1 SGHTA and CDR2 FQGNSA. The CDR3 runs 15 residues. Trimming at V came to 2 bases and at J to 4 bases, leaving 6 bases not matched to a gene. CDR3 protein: CASSLFFLAGETQYF. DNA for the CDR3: TGTGCCAGCAGCTTATTCTTTCTAGCGGGAGAGACCCAGTACTTC. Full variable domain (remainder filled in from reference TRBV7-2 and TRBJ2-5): GAGVSQSPSNKVTEKGKDVELRCDPISGHTALYWYRQSLGQGLEFLIYFQGNSAPDKSGLPSDRFSAERTGGSVSTLTIQRTQQEDSAVYLCASSLFFLAGETQYFGPGTRLLVL.

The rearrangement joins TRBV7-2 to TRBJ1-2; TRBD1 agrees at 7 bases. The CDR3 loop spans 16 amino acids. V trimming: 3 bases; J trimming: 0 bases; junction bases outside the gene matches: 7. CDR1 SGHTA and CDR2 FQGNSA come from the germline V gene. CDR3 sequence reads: CASSFRGQAANYGYTF. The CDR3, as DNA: TGTGCCAGCAGCTTCCGCGGACAGGCCGCTAACTATGGCTACACCTTC.